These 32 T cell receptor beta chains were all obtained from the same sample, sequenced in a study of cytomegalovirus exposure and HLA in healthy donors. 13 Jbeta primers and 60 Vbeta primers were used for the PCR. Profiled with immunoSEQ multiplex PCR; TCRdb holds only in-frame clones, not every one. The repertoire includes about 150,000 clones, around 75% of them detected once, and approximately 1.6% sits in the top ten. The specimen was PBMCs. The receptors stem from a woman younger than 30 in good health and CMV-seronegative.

The CDR3 here is CASKRAGGLNNEQFF. For the CDR3, the DNA is TGTGCCAGCAAGAGAGCGGGAGGGCTAAACAATGAGCAGTTCTTC. This sequence joins TRBV6-5 and TRBJ2-1; 10 nucleotides match TRBD2. The V gene's germline CDR1 is MNHEY and CDR2 SVGAGI. The CDR3 has 15 amino acids. The V gene end was trimmed by 7 bases and the J gene end by 5 bases; junction bases not matched to a gene: 8.

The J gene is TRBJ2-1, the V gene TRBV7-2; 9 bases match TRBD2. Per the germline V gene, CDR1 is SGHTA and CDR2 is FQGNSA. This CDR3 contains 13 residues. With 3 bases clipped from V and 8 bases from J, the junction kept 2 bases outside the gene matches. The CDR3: CASSLGLAYEQFF. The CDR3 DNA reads TGTGCCAGCAGCTTGGGACTAGCATATGAGCAGTTCTTC.

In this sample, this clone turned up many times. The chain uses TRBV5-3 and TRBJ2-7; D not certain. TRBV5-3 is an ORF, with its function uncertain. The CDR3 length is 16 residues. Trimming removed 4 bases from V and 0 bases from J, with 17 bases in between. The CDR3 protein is CARSPWGYASSYEQYV. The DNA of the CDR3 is TGTGCCAGAAGCCCGTGGGGATATGCTAGCTCCTACGAGCAGTACGTC.

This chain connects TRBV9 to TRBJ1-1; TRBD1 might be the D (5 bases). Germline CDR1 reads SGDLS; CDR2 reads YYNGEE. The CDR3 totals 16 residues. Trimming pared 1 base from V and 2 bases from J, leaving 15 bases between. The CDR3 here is CASSVYAFQGNTEAFF. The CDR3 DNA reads TGTGCCAGCAGCGTATATGCCTTCCAGGGTAACACTGAAGCTTTCTTT.

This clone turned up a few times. Here the CDR3 reads CASSVSAGRFTGELFF. The CDR3 DNA sequence: TGTGCCAGCAGCGTATCTGCAGGGCGCTTCACCGGGGAGCTGTTTTTT. V usage is TRBV9 and J usage is TRBJ2-2; D might be TRBD1 (5 bases). Trimming took off 1 base at V and 4 bases at J, with 14 bases between the two ends. The germline V gene has CDR1 SGDLS and CDR2 YYNGEE. This CDR3 comprises 16 residues.

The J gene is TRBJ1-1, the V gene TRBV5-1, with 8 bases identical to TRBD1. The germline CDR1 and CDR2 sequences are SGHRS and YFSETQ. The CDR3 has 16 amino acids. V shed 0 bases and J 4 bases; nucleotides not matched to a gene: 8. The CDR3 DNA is TGCGCCAGCAGCTTGGCTGGTCAGGGGGCCGCCACTGAAGCTTTCTTT. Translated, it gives CASSLAGQGAATEAFF.

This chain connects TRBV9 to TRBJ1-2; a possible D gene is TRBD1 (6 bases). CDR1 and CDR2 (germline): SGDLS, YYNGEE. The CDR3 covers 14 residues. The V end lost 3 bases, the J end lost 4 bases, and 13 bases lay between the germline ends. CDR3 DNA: TGTGCCAGCAGCGCTTCAACAGGGACCTATGGCTACACCTTC. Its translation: CASSASTGTYGYTF. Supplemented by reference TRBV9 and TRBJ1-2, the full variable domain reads DSGVTQTPKHLITATGQRVTLRCSPRSGDLSVYWYQQSLDQGLQFLIQYYNGEERAKGNILERFSAQQFPDLHSELNLSSLELGDSALYFCASSASTGTYGYTFGSGTRLTVV.

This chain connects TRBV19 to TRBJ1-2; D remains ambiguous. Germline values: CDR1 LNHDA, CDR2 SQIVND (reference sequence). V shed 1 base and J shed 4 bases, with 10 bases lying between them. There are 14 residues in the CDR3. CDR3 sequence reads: CASSIVRGSYGYTF. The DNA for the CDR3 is TGTGCCAGTAGTATAGTGAGAGGCAGCTATGGCTACACCTTC.

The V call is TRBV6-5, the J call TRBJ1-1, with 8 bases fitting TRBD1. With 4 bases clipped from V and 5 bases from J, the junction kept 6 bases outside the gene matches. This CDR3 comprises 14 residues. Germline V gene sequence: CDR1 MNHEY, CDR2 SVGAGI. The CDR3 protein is CASSSRQGFTEAFF. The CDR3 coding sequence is TGTGCCAGCAGTTCTAGACAGGGGTTTACTGAAGCTTTCTTT.

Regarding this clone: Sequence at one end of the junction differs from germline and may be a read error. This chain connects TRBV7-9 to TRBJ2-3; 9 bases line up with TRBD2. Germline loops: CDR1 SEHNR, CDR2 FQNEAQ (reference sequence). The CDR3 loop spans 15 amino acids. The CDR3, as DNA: TGCGCCAGCAGCGTTAGCGGGAGTAGAACAGATACGCAGTATTTT. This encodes CASSVSGSRTDTQYF. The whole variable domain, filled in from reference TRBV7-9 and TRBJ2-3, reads DTGVSQNPRHKITKRGQNVTFRCDPISEHNRLYWYRQTLGQGPEFLTYFQNEAQLEKSRLLSDRFSAERPKGSFSTLEIQRTEQGDSAMYLCASSVSGSRTDTQYFGPGTRLTVL.

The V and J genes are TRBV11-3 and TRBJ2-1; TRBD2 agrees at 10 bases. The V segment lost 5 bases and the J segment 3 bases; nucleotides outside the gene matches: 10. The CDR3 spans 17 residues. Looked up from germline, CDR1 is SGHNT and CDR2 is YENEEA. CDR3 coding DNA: TGTGCCAGCAGCCCCCTAGCGGGAGTTGGGTTCTACAATGAGCAGTTCTTC. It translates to CASSPLAGVGFYNEQFF.

Here the CDR3 reads CASSQTGGSEAFF. The CDR3 nucleotides are TGTGCCAGCAGCCAAACAGGGGGTTCTGAAGCTTTCTTT. The chain uses TRBV11-2 and TRBJ1-1; TRBD1 aligns across 8 bases. Germline V gene data show CDR1 as SGHAT and CDR2 as FQNNGV. Trimming took 5 bases from V and 6 from J; bases not matched to a gene: 5. This CDR3 spans 13 amino acids.

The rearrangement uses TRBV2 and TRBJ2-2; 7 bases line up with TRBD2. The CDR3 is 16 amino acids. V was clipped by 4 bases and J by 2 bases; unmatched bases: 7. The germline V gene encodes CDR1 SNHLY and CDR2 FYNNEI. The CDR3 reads CASSGAAGLNTGELFF. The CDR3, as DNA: TGTGCCAGCAGTGGGGCAGCGGGGCTTAACACCGGGGAGCTGTTTTTT.

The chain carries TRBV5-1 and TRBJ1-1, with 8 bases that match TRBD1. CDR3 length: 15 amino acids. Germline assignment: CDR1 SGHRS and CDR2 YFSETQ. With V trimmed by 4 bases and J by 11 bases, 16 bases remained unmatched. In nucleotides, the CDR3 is TGCGCCAGCAGCGTACCACCCGGACAGGGCCAAAGGGCTTTCTTT. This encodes CASSVPPGQGQRAFF.

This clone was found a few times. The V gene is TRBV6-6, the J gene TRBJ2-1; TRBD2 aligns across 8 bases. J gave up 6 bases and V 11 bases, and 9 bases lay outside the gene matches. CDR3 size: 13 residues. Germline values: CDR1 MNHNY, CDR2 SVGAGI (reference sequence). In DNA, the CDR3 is TGTGCCGGCCACGGGACTAGAGGCAATGAGCAGTTCTTC. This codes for CAGHGTRGNEQFF.

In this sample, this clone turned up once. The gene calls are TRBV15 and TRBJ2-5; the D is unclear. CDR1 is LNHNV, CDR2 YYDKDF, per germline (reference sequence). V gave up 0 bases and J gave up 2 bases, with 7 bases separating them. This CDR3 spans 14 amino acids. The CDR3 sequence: CATSREAGQETQYF. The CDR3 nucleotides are TGTGCCACCAGCAGAGAGGCAGGACAAGAGACCCAGTACTTC.

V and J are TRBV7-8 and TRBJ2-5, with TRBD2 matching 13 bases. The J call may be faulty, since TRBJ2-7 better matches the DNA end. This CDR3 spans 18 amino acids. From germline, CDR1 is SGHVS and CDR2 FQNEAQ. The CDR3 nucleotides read TGTGCCAGCAGCTTGACTAGCGGGGGGCCCCTCTTCTCCTACGAGCAGTACTTC. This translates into CASSLTSGGPLFSYEQYF.

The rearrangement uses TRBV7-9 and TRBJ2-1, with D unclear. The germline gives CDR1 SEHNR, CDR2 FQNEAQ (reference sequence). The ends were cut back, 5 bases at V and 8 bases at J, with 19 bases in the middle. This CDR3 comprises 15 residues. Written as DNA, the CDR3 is TGTGCCAGCAGCCCCCGAGGCGGTGGCAAGGATGAGCAGTTCTTC. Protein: CASSPRGGGKDEQFF.

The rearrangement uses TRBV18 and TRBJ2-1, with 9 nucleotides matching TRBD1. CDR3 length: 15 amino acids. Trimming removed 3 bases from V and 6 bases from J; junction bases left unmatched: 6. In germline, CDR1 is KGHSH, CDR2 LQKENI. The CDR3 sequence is CASSPSGTGLNEQFF. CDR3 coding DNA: TGTGCCAGCTCACCCTCCGGGACAGGGCTCAATGAGCAGTTCTTC. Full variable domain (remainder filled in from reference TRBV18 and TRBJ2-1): NAGVMQNPRHLVRRRGQEARLRCSPMKGHSHVYWYRQLPEEGLKFMVYLQKENIIDESGMPKERFSAEFPKEGPSILRIQQVVRGDSAAYFCASSPSGTGLNEQFFGPGTRLTVL.

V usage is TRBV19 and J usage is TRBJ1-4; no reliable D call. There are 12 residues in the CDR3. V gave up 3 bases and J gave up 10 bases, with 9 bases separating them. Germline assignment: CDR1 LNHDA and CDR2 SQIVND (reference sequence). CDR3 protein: CASSMGIGKLFF. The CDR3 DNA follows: TGTGCCAGTAGTATGGGCATAGGAAAACTGTTTTTT. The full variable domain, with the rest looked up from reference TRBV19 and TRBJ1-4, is DGGITQSPKYLFRKEGQNVTLSCEQNLNHDAMYWYRQDPGQGLRLIYYSQIVNDFQKGDIAEGYSVSREKKESFPLTVTSAQKNPTAFYLCASSMGIGKLFFGSGTQLSVL.

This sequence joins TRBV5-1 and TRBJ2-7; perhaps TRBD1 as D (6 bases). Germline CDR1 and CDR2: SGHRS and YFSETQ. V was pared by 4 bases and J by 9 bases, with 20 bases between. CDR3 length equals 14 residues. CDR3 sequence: CASSLTGERFGQYF. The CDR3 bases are TGCGCCAGCAGCCTGACAGGAGAGCGCTTCGGGCAGTACTTC.

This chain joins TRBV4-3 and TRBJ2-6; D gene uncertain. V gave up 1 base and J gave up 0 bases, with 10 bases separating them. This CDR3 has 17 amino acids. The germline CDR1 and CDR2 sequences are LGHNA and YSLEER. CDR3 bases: TGCGCCAGCAGCCAAGTTCTGTATGTCTCTGGGGCCAACGTCCTGACTTTC. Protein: CASSQVLYVSGANVLTF.

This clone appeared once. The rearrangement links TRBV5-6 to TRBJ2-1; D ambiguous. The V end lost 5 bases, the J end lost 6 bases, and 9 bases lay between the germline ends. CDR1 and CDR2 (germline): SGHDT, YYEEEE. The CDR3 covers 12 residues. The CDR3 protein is CASSYFGNEQFF. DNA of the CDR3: TGTGCCAGCAGTTACTTTGGCAATGAGCAGTTCTTC.

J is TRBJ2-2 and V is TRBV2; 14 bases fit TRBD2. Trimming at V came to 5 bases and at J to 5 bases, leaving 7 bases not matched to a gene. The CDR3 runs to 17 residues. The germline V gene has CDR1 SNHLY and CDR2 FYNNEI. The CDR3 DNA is TGTGCCAGCAGTCCCGGGACTAGCGGGGGAGATACCGGGGAGCTGTTTTTT. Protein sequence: CASSPGTSGGDTGELFF.

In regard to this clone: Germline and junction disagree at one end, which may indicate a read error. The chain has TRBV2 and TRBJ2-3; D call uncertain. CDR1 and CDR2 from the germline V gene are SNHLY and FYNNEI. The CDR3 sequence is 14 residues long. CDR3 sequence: CASSEQFSPDTQSF. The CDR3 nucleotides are TGTGCCAGCAGTGAACAGTTCTCCCCAGATACGCAGTCTTTT.

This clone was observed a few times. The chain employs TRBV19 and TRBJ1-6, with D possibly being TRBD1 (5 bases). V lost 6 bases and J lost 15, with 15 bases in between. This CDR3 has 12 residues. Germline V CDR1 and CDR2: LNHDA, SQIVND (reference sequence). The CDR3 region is CASSPQQGNLHF. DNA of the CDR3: TGTGCCAGTAGCCCCCAGCAGGGCAACCTCCACTTT.

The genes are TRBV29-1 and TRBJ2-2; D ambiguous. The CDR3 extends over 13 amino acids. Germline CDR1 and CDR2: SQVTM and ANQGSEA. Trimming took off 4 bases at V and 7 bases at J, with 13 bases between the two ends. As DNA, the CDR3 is TGCAGCGTTGGGTCCAGCCCGGGCGGGGAGCTGTTTTTT. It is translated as CSVGSSPGGELFF.

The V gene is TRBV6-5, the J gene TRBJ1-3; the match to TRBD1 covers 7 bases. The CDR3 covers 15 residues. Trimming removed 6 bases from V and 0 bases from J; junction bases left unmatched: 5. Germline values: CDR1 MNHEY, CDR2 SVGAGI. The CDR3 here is CASRPDRTSGNTIYF. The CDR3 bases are TGTGCCAGCAGACCGGACAGGACCTCTGGAAACACCATATATTTT.

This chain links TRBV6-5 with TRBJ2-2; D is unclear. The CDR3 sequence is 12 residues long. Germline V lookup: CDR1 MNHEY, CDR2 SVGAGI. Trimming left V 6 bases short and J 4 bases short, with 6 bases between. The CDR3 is CASSLTTGELFF. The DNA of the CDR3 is TGTGCCAGCAGCCTAACCACCGGGGAGCTGTTTTTT.

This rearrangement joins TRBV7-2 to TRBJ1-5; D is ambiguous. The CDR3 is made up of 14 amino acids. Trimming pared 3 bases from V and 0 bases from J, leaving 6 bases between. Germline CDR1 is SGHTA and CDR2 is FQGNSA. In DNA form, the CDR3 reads TGTGCCAGCAGCTTCGACTATAGCAATCAGCCCCAGCATTTT. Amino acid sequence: CASSFDYSNQPQHF.

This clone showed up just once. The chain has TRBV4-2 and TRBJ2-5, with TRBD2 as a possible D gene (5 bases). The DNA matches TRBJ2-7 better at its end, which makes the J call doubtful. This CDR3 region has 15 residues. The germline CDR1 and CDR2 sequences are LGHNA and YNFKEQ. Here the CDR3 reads CASSQEGTGSFEQYF. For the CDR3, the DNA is TGTGCCAGCAGCCAAGAAGGAACGGGAAGTTTCGAGCAGTACTTC.

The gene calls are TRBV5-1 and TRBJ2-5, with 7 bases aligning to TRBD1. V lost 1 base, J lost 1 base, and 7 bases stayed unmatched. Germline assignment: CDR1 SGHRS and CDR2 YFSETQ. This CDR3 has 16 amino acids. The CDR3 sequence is CASSLTGDLFQETQYF. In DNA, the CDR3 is TGCGCCAGCAGCTTGACAGGGGACCTTTTCCAAGAGACCCAGTACTTC.